A selection of T cell receptor beta chains follows, all from one sample in a study of control samples from healthy donors and cancer patients. Produced via immunoSEQ multiplex PCR; TCRdb's table is partial and in-frame only. The sample lists 110,000 to 150,000 clones, 94% occurring once. Sequences were obtained from blood. The receptors stem from a man aged 35-49 years in good health. Both conserved end residues are part of each CDR3. The D gene is left open where the match is weak. Part of the rows lack a size; the others show once, few, many or a class for expanded clones.

>.|TRBJ1-4|TRBD1|TRBV25-1|15
TGTGCCAGCAGTGATACAGGGGGCAAAGGGGAAAAACTGTTTTTT
CASSDTGGKGEKLFF
>.|TRBJ2-3|.|TRBV28|14
TGTGCCAGCAGCCGTACACATATGGGAGATACGCAGTATTTT
CASSRTHMGDTQYF
>.|TRBJ1-1|.|TRBV11-2|10
TGTGCCAGCGGAAACGCACGAGCTTTCTTT
CASGNARAFF
>.|TRBJ2-1|.|TRBV7-7|13
TGTGCTAGCAGTTCACTAGGGTCATTTGAGCAGTTCTTC
CASSSLGSFEQFF
>.|TRBJ1-4|TRBD1|TRBV29-1|14
TGCAGCGTAGCCCCGGGGACAGTCGATGAAAAACTGTTTTTT
CSVAPGTVDEKLFF
>.|TRBJ2-3|TRBD1|TRBV5-1|14
TGCGCCAGCAGCCGGGGACAGGGAACAGATACGCAGTATTTT
CASSRGQGTDTQYF
>once|TRBJ2-1|TRBD2|TRBV27|14
TGTGCCAGCAGAGCGGGAGGGCCGTTAAATGAGCAGTTCTTC
CASRAGGPLNEQFF
>.|TRBJ2-5|.|TRBV7-2|14
TGTGCCAGCAGCTTAGCGGGCAGGGTGGAGACCCAGTACTTC
CASSLAGRVETQYF
>.|TRBJ1-1|TRBD1|TRBV7-9|13
TGTGCCAGCAGCCGGGGACAGGGCTCGGAAGCTTTCTTT
CASSRGQGSEAFF
>.|TRBJ1-5|TRBD1|TRBV19|17
TGTGCCAGTATCCCTCAGGGACAGGGGACTCACCATCAGCCCCAGCATTTT
CASIPQGQGTHHQPQHF
>.|TRBJ2-2|TRBD2|TRBV7-9|15
TGTGCCATCCCGGGACTAGCGGGGGGGACCGGGGAGCTGTTTTTT
CAIPGLAGGTGELFF
>.|TRBJ1-2|.|TRBV5-4|14
TGTGCCAGCCGTTCTCAGGACGACTTCTATGGCTACACCTTC
CASRSQDDFYGYTF
>.|TRBJ1-2|TRBD1|TRBV27|16
TGTGCCAGCAGGAAAAGCCTGGGCAGGGGGGCAGGCGGCTACACCTTC
CASRKSLGRGAGGYTF
>.|TRBJ1-4|.|TRBV9|15
TGTGCCAGCAGCGTAGGGGGGGGCACTAATGAAAAACTGTTTTTT
CASSVGGGTNEKLFF
>.|TRBJ1-1|.|TRBV4-3|13
TGCGCCAGCAGCAAACAGGTTAGCACTGAAGCTTTCTTT
CASSKQVSTEAFF
>.|TRBJ1-1|.|TRBV18|15
TGTGCCAGCTCACCAATCCCCGGCAGGAACACTGAAGCTTTCTTT
CASSPIPGRNTEAFF
>.|TRBJ1-5|TRBD1|TRBV4-1|17
TGCGCCAGCAGCCAAGTTCTTGAGGGACAGTCCAATCAGCCCCAGCATTTT
CASSQVLEGQSNQPQHF
>.|TRBJ1-3|TRBD1|TRBV5-5|18
TGTGCCAGCAGCTGGGGACAGGGGCGATCTCTCTCTGGAAACACCATATATTTT
CASSWGQGRSLSGNTIYF
>.|TRBJ1-1|TRBD1|TRBV10-1|15
TGCGCCAGCAGTGCCTACAGGGGGACTAACACTGAAGCTTTCTTT
CASSAYRGTNTEAFF
>.|TRBJ2-5|TRBD2|TRBV19|14
TGTGCCAGTAGTATGGGAGGGCAGCGGGGGACCCAGTACTTC
CASSMGGQRGTQYF
>.|TRBJ1-6|.|TRBV6-4|14
TGTGCCAGCAGTGTGGCAGGGGATAATTCACCCCTCCACTTT
CASSVAGDNSPLHF
>once|TRBJ1-5|.|TRBV27|15
TGTGCCAGCCAGGACAGACTCCATAGCAATCAGCCCCAGCATTTT
CASQDRLHSNQPQHF
>.|TRBJ1-1|.|TRBV5-6|13
TGTGCCAGCAGCTTGTCGGGGCCCACTGAAGCTTTCTTT
CASSLSGPTEAFF
>once|TRBJ1-1|.|TRBV5-5|15
TGTGCCAGCAGCTTGGTCTGGGGTGGGAACACTGAAGCTTTCTTT
CASSLVWGGNTEAFF
>.|TRBJ2-3|.|TRBV6-2/TRBV6-3|16
TGTGCCAGCAGTCGCCGGACAGCACAATTCACAGATACGCAGTATTTT
CASSRRTAQFTDTQYF
>once|TRBJ1-3|TRBD1|TRBV11-2|17
TGTGCCAGCAGCTCTCTCCCCCAGGGGGCTCGAAGAAACACCATATATTTT
CASSSLPQGARRNTIYF
>.|TRBJ2-1|.|TRBV18|15
TGTGCCAGCTCACCATCGGCGGCGCTGAACAATGAGCAGCTCTTC
CASSPSAALNNEQLF
>once|TRBJ2-6|.|TRBV7-9|14
TGTGCCAGCAGCTTCCTGGCTGGGGCCAACGTCCTGACTTTC
CASSFLAGANVLTF
>.|TRBJ2-1|.|TRBV12-3/TRBV12-4|12
TGTGCCAGCAGTTCGGGGGGCTATGAGCAGTTCTTC
CASSSGGYEQFF
>.|TRBJ1-1|.|TRBV29-1|14
TGCAGCGTTGAAACGGGAGCTGATGGCACTGAAGCTTTCTTT
CSVETGADGTEAFF
>.|TRBJ2-5|.|TRBV24-1|11
TGTGCCACCAGTGACACGGAGACCCAGTACTTC
CATSDTETQYF
>.|TRBJ2-1|TRBD2|TRBV6-5|16
TGTGCCAGCCGTTCTAGCGGGGGGTTGTCGTACAATGAGCAGTTCTTC
CASRSSGGLSYNEQFF
>.|TRBJ2-7|.|TRBV19|15
TGTGCCAGTAGTGACCCAGGGGGAGGGACCTACGAGCAGTACTTC
CASSDPGGGTYEQYF
>.|TRBJ2-2|.|TRBV11-2|15
TGTGCCAGCAGCCTACAGGGCAGGAGCACCGGGGAGCTGTTTTTT
CASSLQGRSTGELFF
>.|TRBJ2-1|.|TRBV28|14
TGTGCCAGCAGCCGACGGACGGGTTACAATGAGCAGTTCTTC
CASSRRTGYNEQFF
>.|TRBJ1-2|.|TRBV5-1|15
TGCGCCAGCAGCCCGGGGACGAGAATTAACTATGGCTACACCTTC
CASSPGTRINYGYTF
>.|TRBJ1-2|.|TRBV2|13
TGTGCCAGCAGTGAAGACAGGAACTATGGCTACACCTTC
CASSEDRNYGYTF
>.|TRBJ1-3|.|TRBV11-2|15
TGTGCCAGCAGCTTAGGAGAGACATCTGGAAACACCATATATTTT
CASSLGETSGNTIYF
>.|TRBJ2-1|TRBD1|TRBV6-6|15
TGTGCCAGCAGTTCTCCGGGACAGGGTTCCAATGAGCAGTTCTTC
CASSSPGQGSNEQFF
>.|TRBJ1-4|.|TRBV6-1|14
TGTGCCAGCAGTGAAGTGGCATCTCTAGAGGGACTGTTTTTT
CASSEVASLEGLFF